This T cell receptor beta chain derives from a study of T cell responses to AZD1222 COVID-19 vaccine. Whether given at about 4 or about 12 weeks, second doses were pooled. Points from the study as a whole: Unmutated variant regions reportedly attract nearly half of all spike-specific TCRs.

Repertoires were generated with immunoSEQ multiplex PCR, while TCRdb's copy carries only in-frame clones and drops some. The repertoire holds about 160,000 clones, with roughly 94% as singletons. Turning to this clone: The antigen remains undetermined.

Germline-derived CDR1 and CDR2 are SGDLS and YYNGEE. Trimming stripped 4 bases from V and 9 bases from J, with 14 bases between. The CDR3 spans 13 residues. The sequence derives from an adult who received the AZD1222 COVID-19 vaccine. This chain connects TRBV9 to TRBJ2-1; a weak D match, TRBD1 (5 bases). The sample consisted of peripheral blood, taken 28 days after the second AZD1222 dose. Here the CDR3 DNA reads TGTGCCAGCAGCCCCTCCGGAAGGGGTGAGCAGTTCTTC. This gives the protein CASSPSGRGEQFF.